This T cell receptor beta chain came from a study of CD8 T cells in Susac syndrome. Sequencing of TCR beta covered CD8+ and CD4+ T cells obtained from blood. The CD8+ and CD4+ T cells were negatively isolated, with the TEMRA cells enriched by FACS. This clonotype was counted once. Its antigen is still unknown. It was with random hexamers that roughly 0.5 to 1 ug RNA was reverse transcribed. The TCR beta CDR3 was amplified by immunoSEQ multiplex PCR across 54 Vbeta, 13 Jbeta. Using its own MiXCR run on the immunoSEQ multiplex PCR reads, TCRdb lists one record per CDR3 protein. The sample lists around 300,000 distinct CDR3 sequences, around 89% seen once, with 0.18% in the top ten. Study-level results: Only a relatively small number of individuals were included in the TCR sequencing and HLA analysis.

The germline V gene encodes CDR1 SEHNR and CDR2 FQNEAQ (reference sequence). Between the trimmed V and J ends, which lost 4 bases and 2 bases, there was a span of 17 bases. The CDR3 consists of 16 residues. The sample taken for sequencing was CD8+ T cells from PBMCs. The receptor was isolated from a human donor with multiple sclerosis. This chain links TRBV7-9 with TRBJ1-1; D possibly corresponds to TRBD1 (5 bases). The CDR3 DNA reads TGTGCCAGCAGCTACCCCCTGGAGGGACTAAACACTGAAGCTTTCTTT. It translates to CASSYPLEGLNTEAFF.